Listed below are T cell receptor beta chains from one sample, sequenced in a study of T cell repertoires in cytomegalovirus infection. These receptors have no known antigen. TCRdb reanalysed the reads using MiXCR and keeps one entry per CDR3 protein. The table shows tens of thousands of distinct CDR3 sequences, with around 49% occurring only once. Sequencing used CD8+ T cells from cultured PBMCs, obtained from culture after CMV antigen stimulation. These receptors were obtained from a human donor in good health (CMV status not recorded). Some clones in this sample may be carry-over from other donors' samples. Both conserved end residues are part of each CDR3. D genes are given only for firm matches. Not every row has a clone size; where given, it reads once, few, many or a size class.

clone size	V gene	D gene	J gene	CDR3 length	CDR3 DNA	CDR3 protein
NA	TRBV28	NA	TRBJ1-2	14	TGTGCCAGCAGTCCCCTGCGGCTGGACTATGGCTACACCTTC	CASSPLRLDYGYTF
NA	TRBV11-1	NA	TRBJ2-7	14	TGTGCCAGCAGTCTCACCCGAGGCCTCTACGAGCAGTACTTC	CASSLTRGLYEQYF
many	TRBV7-2	NA	TRBJ1-2	15	TGTGCCAGCAGCTTAGAATCTACTGCTAACTATGGCTACACCTTC	CASSLESTANYGYTF
NA	TRBV28	TRBD1	TRBJ2-7	15	TGTGCCAGCAGTTCGGACAGGGGGATTTTCTACGAGCAGTACTTC	CASSSDRGIFYEQYF
NA	TRBV7-8	TRBD2	TRBJ2-3	18	TGTGCCAGCAGCTTAGTGAGACTAGCGGAAACTAGCACAGATACGCAGTATTTT	CASSLVRLAETSTDTQYF
NA	TRBV11-2	NA	TRBJ2-1	12	TGTGCCAGCAGCCCCAAGACGGAGCCTTGGTTCTTC	CASSPKTEPWFF
NA	TRBV7-6	TRBD1	TRBJ2-1	17	TGTGCCAGCAGCTTCATTTCCGGGACAGGGCCCCACAATGAGCAGTTCTTC	CASSFISGTGPHNEQFF
once	TRBV29-1	TRBD2	TRBJ2-2	15	TGCAGCGTTGATGGCCCAGCGGGAGATGGCGGGGAGCTGTTTTTT	CSVDGPAGDGGELFF
NA	TRBV6-1	NA	TRBJ2-7	15	TGTGCCAGCAGTGACCCTTGGGGGGCCTCCTACGAGCAGTACTTC	CASSDPWGASYEQYF
NA	TRBV19	TRBD2	TRBJ2-3	15	TGTGCCACCTCATCTTGGCGGGGGGCTACAGATACGCAGTATTTT	CATSSWRGATDTQYF
NA	TRBV7-8	NA	TRBJ2-2	17	TGTGCCAGCAGCTTAGAAGGAAACCTCCTGAACACCGGGGAGCTGTTTTTT	CASSLEGNLLNTGELFF
NA	TRBV10-3	TRBD2	TRBJ2-3	16	TGTGCCATCACTATACCGGGACTAGCGGGGGTGGATACGCAGTATTTT	CAITIPGLAGVDTQYF
NA	TRBV27	NA	TRBJ2-4	17	TGTGCCAGCAGCTTCACCCCAGGGAAAGCCGCCAAAAACATTCAGTACTTC	CASSFTPGKAAKNIQYF
NA	TRBV6-8	NA	TRBJ2-3	17	TGTGCCAGCAGTTTTTCTCTACCGGGGGTTGAAGCAGATACGCAGTATTTT	CASSFSLPGVEADTQYF
NA	TRBV7-9	NA	TRBJ1-1	14	TGTGCCAGCAGCGTATTCAAAGGTAACACTGAAGCTTTCTTT	CASSVFKGNTEAFF
NA	TRBV6-5	NA	TRBJ2-7	12	TGTGCCAGCAAGTCCACGGGTGACGAGCAGTACTTC	CASKSTGDEQYF
few	TRBV6-6	NA	TRBJ2-7	14	TGTGCCAGCAGTTACTCAGAGGGAACCAACGAGCAGTACTTC	CASSYSEGTNEQYF
few	TRBV7-9	TRBD2	TRBJ2-2	15	TGTGCCAGCAGCCCCCCTGGCGGGAGGGCCGGGGAGCTGTTTTTT	CASSPPGGRAGELFF
NA	TRBV7-2	NA	TRBJ1-1	13	TGTGCCAGCAGCTTCTTTAAGGACGCTGAAGCTTTCTTT	CASSFFKDAEAFF
NA	TRBV11-3	NA	TRBJ1-4	12	TGTGCCAGCAGCTCGAGGGGGGAAAAACTGTTTTTT	CASSSRGEKLFF
NA	TRBV5-6	TRBD2	TRBJ2-7	14	TGTGCCAGCACCACAGGTAGCGGGACCTACGAGCAGTACTTC	CASTTGSGTYEQYF
few	TRBV7-9	TRBD1	TRBJ1-1	15	TGTGCCAGCAGCGGGTCGGACAGGGGGAACACTGAAGCTTTCTTT	CASSGSDRGNTEAFF
NA	TRBV12-3/TRBV12-4	TRBD2	TRBJ2-3	17	TGTGCCAGCAGTTTAGCGCGGGCGGGAGATTCGCATGATACGCAGTATTTT	CASSLARAGDSHDTQYF
few	TRBV30	NA	TRBJ2-5	14	TGTGCCTGGGCGACAGGGAGGGGGTTGGAGACCCAGTACTTC	CAWATGRGLETQYF
few	TRBV28	NA	TRBJ1-4	21	TGTGCCAGCAGTTTAGGAAGGACAGCCTTGGGGGCCATGGCAACTAATGAAAAACTGTTTTTT	CASSLGRTALGAMATNEKLFF
NA	TRBV6-1	NA	TRBJ2-2	16	TGTGCCAGCAGTGAAGGGCTAGCCCCGAACACCGGGGAGCTGTTTTTT	CASSEGLAPNTGELFF
NA	TRBV7-3	TRBD2	TRBJ2-3	15	TGTGCCAGCAGCTTAACCAGCGGGGGCACAGATACGCAGTATTTT	CASSLTSGGTDTQYF
NA	TRBV7-5	NA	TRBJ2-7	18	NA	CISVPEAPATSTSYEQYF
NA	TRBV7-9	NA	TRBJ1-5	12	TGTGCCAGCAGCACAGGGTATGTGCCCCAGCATTTT	CASSTGYVPQHF
NA	TRBV6-1	TRBD1	TRBJ2-7	16	TGTGCCAGCAGTGTGGAGACAGGGGGCGTAAACTACGAGCAGTACTTC	CASSVETGGVNYEQYF
NA	TRBV7-2	TRBD1	TRBJ1-2	14	TGTGCCAGCAGCCAGGGGGGGACAGGCCTTGGCTACACCTTC	CASSQGGTGLGYTF
NA	TRBV7-6	TRBD1	TRBJ1-1	15	TGTGCCAGCAGCTTAGGCAGGGGGCGAGGGACTGAAGCTTTCTTT	CASSLGRGRGTEAFF
NA	TRBV15	NA	TRBJ1-1	14	TGTGCCACCAGCAGAGAGGGGGACAACACTGAAGCTTTCTTT	CATSREGDNTEAFF
NA	TRBV7-3	TRBD2	TRBJ2-1	17	TGTGCCAGCAGCGCGCGACTAGCGGGGGGGAATACCAATGAGCAGTTCTTC	CASSARLAGGNTNEQFF
NA	TRBV27	TRBD2	TRBJ2-1	18	TGTGCCAGCAGTTTCGGTAGCGGGAGCCCGAGCTCCTACAATGAGCAGTTCTTC	CASSFGSGSPSSYNEQFF
NA	TRBV9	NA	TRBJ1-2	17	TGTGCCAGCAGCCGAAACACGGGCAGCCTAGCTAACTATGGCTACACCTTC	CASSRNTGSLANYGYTF
NA	TRBV12-3/TRBV12-4	NA	TRBJ2-3	12	TGTGCCAGCAGGGACTTCGGGGATACGCAGTATTTT	CASRDFGDTQYF
NA	TRBV6-1	TRBD1	TRBJ2-7	16	TGTGCCAGCGCTGCTAGCTGGGACAGTCCTCTCATCGAGCAGTACTTC	CASAASWDSPLIEQYF
NA	TRBV12-3/TRBV12-4	NA	TRBJ1-1	15	TGTGCCAGCAGTTTTGGTTGGGGGGGGGCTACTGAAGCTTTCTTT	CASSFGWGGATEAFF
NA	TRBV7-8	TRBD2	TRBJ2-3	19	TGTGCCAGCAGCGTGAGTCTAGCGGGAGCCTCTTCCCGCACAGATACGCAGTATTTT	CASSVSLAGASSRTDTQYF
few	TRBV13	NA	TRBJ2-1	12	TGTGCCAGCAGCCATGGGGGGCAAGAGCAGTTCTTC	CASSHGGQEQFF
NA	TRBV19	NA	TRBJ1-5	17	TGTGCCAGTAGTATGGACCCTCAAGCATCCTATCAGCTTCCCCAGCATTTT	CASSMDPQASYQLPQHF
few	TRBV27	NA	TRBJ1-2	14	TGTGCCAGCAGTTTGACAGCCTCTAACTATGGCTACACCTTC	CASSLTASNYGYTF
NA	TRBV7-9	NA	TRBJ2-1	16	TGTGCCAGCAGCTTACGTACAGGGAGCTCCTACAATGAGCAGTTCTTC	CASSLRTGSSYNEQFF
NA	TRBV12-5	NA	TRBJ2-3	14	TGTGCTAGTGGTTTGCCCCAGGGTCTCGATACGCAGTATTTT	CASGLPQGLDTQYF
few	TRBV5-6	NA	TRBJ1-2	14	TGTGCCAGCAGCGCCAACTCGGTATTCTATGGCTACACCTTC	CASSANSVFYGYTF
NA	TRBV12-3/TRBV12-4	NA	TRBJ1-2	13	TGTGCCAGCAGTTTAGTGCGATCCTATGGCTACACCTTC	CASSLVRSYGYTF
NA	TRBV4-1	NA	TRBJ1-5	15	TGCGCCAGCAGCCAAGTCCTGGGTGGGGATCAGCCCCAGCATTTT	CASSQVLGGDQPQHF
few	TRBV7-2	NA	TRBJ2-5	15	TGTGCCAGCAGCCCCGGGACTCCCCCTCAAGAGACCCAGTACTTC	CASSPGTPPQETQYF
NA	TRBV28	NA	TRBJ2-1	17	TGTGCCAGCACCTTCACGGGCAGGGAGAGGACCTACAATGAGCAGTTCTTC	CASTFTGRERTYNEQFF
NA	TRBV19	TRBD1	TRBJ1-2	13	TGTGCCAGTGAGACAGGGGGTAATTATGGCTACACCTTC	CASETGGNYGYTF